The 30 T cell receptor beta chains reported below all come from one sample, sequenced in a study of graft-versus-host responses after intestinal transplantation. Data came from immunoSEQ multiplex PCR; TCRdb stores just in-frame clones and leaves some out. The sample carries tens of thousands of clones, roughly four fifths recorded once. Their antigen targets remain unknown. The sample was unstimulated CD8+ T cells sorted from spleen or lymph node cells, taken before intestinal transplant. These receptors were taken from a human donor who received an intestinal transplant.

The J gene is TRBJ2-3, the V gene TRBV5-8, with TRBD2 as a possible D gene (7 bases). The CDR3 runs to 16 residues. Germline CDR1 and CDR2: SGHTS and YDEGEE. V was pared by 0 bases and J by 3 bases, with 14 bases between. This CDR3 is CASSLEGEGITDTQYF. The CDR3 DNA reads TGTGCCAGCAGCTTGGAGGGGGAGGGAATAACAGATACGCAGTATTTT.

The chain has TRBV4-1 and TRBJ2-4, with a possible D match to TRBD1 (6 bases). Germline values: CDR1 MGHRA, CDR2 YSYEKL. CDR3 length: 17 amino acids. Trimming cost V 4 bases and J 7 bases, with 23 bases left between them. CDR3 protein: CASSRKPNRELTNIQYF. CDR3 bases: TGCGCCAGCAGCCGAAAGCCCAACAGGGAATTAACGAACATTCAGTACTTC.

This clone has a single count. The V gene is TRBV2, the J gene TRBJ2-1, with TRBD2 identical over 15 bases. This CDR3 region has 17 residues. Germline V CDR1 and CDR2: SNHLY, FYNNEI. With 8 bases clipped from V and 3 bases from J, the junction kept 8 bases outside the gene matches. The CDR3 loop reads CASGRTSGGDNYNEQFF. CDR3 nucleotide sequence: TGTGCCAGCGGAAGGACTAGCGGGGGGGATAACTACAATGAGCAGTTCTTC.

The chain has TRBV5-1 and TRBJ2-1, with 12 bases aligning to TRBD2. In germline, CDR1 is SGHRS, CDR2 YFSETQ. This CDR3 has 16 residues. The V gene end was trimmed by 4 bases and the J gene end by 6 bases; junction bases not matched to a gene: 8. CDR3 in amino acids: CASSIYLAGGLNEQFF. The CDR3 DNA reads TGCGCCAGCAGCATATACCTAGCGGGAGGGCTCAATGAGCAGTTCTTC.

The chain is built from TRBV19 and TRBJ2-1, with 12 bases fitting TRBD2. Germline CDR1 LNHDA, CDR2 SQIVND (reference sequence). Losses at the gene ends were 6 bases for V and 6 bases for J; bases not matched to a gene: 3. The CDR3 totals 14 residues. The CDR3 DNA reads TGTGCCAGTAGGGGACTAGCGGGCACCAATGAGCAGTTCTTC. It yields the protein CASRGLAGTNEQFF. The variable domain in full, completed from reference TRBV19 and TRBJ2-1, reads DGGITQSPKYLFRKEGQNVTLSCEQNLNHDAMYWYRQDPGQGLRLIYYSQIVNDFQKGDIAEGYSVSREKKESFPLTVTSAQKNPTAFYLCASRGLAGTNEQFFGPGTRLTVL.

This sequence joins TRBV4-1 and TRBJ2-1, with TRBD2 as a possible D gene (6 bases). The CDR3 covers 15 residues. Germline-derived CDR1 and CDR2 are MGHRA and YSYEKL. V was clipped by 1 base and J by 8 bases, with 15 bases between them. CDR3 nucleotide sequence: TGCGCCAGCAGCCAAGGGGGTCACCCGGGGGATGAGCAGTTCTTC. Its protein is CASSQGGHPGDEQFF.

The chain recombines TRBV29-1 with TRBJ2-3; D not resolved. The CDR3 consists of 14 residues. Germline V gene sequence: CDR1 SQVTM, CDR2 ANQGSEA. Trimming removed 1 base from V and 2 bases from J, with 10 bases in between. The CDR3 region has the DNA TGCAGCGTTGAAGGCCGGGTCCCCACAGATACGCAGTATTTT. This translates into CSVEGRVPTDTQYF.

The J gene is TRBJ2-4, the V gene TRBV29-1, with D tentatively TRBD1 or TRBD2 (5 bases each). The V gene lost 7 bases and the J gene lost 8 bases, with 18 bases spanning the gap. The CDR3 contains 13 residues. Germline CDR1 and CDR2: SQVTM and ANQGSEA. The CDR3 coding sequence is TGCAGCGGGATTCGGGACCTGGGGGACATTCAGTACTTC. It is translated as CSGIRDLGDIQYF.

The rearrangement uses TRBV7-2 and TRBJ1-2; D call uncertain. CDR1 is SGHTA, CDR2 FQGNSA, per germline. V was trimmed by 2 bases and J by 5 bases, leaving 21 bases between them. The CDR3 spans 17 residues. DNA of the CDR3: TGTGCCAGCAGCTTACGGGTGGTGGGAGGACGAGGATATGGCTACACCTTC. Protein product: CASSLRVVGGRGYGYTF.

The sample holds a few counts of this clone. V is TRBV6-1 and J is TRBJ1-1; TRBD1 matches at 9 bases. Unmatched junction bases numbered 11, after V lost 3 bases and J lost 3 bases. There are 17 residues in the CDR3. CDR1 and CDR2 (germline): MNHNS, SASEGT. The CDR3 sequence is CASSDWDRVSVDTEAFF. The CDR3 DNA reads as TGTGCCAGCAGTGATTGGGACAGGGTTTCCGTGGACACTGAAGCTTTCTTT.

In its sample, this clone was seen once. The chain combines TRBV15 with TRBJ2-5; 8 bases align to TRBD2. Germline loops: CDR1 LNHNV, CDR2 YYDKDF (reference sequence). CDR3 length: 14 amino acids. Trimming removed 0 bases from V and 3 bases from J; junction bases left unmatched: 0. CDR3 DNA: TGTGCCACCAGCAGAGAACTAGCGGAAGAGACCCAGTACTTC. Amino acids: CATSRELAEETQYF.

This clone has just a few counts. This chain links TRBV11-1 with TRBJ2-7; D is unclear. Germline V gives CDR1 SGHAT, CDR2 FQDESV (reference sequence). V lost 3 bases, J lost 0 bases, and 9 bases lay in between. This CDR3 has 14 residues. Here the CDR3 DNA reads TGTGCCAGCAGCTTTGGAGACGGCTCCTACGAGCAGTACTTC. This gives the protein CASSFGDGSYEQYF. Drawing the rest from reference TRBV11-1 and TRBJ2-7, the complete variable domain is EAEVAQSPRYKITEKSQAVAFWCDPISGHATLYWYRQILGQGPELLVQFQDESVVDDSQLPKDRFSAERLKGVDSTLKIQPAELGDSAMYLCASSFGDGSYEQYFGPGTRLTVT.

Here the CDR3 reads CASSLVIAAQETQYF. The CDR3 DNA sequence: TGTGCCAGCAGCTTGGTGATAGCGGCCCAAGAGACCCAGTACTTC. The rearrangement uses TRBV5-6 and TRBJ2-5, with a tentative D call TRBD2 (6 bases). The V gene lost 0 bases and the J gene lost 1 base, with 10 bases spanning the gap. The CDR3 has 15 residues. CDR1 is SGHDT and CDR2 is YYEEEE in the germline V gene. Full variable domain (missing parts from reference TRBV5-6 and TRBJ2-5): DAGVTQSPTHLIKTRGQQVTLRCSPKSGHDTVSWYQQALGQGPQFIFQYYEEEERQRGNFPDRFSGHQFPNYSSELNVNALLLGDSALYLCASSLVIAAQETQYFGPGTRLLVL.

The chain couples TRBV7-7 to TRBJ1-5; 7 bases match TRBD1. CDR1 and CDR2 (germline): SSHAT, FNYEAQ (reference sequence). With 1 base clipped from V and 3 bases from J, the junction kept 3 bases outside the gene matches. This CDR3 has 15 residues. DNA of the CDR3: TGTGCCAGCAGCTTAGAGGGACAGCTCAATCAGCCCCAGCATTTT. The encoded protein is CASSLEGQLNQPQHF.

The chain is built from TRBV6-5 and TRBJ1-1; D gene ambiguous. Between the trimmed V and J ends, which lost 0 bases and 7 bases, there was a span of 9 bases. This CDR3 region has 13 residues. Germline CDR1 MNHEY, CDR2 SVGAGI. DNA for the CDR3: TGTGCCAGCAGTTACTCGTCGCAGTTTGAAGCTTTCTTT. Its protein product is CASSYSSQFEAFF.

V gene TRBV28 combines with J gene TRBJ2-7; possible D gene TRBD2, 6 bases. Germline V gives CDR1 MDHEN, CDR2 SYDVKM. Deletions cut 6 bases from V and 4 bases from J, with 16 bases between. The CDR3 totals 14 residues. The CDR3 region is CASSRGIAPYEQYF. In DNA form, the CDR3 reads TGTGCCAGCAGCCGCGGGATAGCGCCTTACGAGCAGTACTTC.

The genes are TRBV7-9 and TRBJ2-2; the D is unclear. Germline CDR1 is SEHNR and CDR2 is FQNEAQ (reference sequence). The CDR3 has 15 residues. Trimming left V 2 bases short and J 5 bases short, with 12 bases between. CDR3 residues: CASSLSDGKTGELFF. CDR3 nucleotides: TGTGCCAGCAGCTTATCTGATGGGAAGACCGGGGAGCTGTTTTTT.

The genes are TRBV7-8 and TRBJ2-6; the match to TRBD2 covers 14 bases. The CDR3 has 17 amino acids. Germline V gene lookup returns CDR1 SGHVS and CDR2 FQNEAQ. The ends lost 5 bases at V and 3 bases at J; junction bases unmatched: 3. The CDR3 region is CASSPGLAGDGANVLTF. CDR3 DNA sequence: TGTGCCAGCAGCCCGGGACTAGCGGGAGATGGGGCCAACGTCCTGACTTTC. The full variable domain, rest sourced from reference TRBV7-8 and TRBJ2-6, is GAGVSQSPRYKVAKRGQDVALRCDPISGHVSLFWYQQALGQGPEFLTYFQNEAQLDKSGLPSDRFFAERPEGSVSTLKIQRTQQEDSAVYLCASSPGLAGDGANVLTFGAGSRLTVL.

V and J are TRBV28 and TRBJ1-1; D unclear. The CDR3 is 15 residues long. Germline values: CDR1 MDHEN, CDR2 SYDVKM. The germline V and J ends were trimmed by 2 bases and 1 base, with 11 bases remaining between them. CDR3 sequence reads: CASSLIPPTNTEAFF. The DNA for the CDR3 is TGTGCCAGCAGTTTAATTCCGCCCACGAACACTGAAGCTTTCTTT.

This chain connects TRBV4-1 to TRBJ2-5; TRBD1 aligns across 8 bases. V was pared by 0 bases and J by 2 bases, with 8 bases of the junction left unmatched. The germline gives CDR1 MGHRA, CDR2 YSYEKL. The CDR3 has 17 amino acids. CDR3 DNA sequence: TGCGCCAGCAGCCAAGAGATCCAGGGGGCGCTTCAAGAGACCCAGTACTTC. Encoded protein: CASSQEIQGALQETQYF.

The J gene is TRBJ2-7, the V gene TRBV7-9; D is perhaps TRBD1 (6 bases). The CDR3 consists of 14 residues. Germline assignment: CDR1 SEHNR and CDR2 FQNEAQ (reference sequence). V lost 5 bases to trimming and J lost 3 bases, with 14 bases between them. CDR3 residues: CASSPTDSFYEQYF. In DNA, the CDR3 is TGTGCCAGCAGCCCGACGGACAGTTTCTACGAGCAGTACTTC.

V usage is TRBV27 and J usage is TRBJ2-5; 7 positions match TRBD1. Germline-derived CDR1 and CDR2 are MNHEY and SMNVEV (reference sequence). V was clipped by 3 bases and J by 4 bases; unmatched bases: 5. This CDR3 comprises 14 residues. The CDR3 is CASSLGQIPETQYF. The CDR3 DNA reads TGTGCCAGCAGTTTGGGACAGATCCCAGAGACCCAGTACTTC.

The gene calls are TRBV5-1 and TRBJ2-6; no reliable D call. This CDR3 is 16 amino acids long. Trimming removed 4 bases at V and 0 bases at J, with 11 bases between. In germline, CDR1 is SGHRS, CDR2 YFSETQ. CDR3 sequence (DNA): TGCGCCAGCAGCCCGCTTCGGAGCTCTGGGGCCAACGTCCTGACTTTC. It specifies CASSPLRSSGANVLTF.

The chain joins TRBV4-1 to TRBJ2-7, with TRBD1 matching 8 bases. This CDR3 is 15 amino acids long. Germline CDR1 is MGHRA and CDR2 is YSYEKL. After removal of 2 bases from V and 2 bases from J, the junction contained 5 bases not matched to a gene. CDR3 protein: CASSQIQGGPYEQYF. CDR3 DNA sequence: TGCGCCAGCAGCCAAATACAGGGGGGTCCCTACGAGCAGTACTTC.

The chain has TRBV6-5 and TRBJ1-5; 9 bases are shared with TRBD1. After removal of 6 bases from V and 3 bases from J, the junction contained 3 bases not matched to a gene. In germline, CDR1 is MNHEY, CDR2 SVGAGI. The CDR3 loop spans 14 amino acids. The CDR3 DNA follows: TGTGCCAGCAGGACAGGGGGGATCAATCAGCCCCAGCATTTT. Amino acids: CASRTGGINQPQHF.

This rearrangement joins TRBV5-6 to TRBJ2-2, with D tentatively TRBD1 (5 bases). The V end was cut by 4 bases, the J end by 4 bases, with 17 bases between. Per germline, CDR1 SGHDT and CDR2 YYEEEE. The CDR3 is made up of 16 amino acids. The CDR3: CASSHPLTAITGELFF. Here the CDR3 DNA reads TGTGCCAGCAGCCACCCACTGACAGCTATCACCGGGGAGCTGTTTTTT.

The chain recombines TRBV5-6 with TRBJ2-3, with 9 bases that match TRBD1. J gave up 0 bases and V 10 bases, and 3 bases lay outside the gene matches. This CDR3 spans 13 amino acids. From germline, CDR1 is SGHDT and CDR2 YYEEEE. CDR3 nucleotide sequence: TGTGCCTCACAGGGGGCCAGCACAGATACGCAGTATTTT. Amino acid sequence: CASQGASTDTQYF.

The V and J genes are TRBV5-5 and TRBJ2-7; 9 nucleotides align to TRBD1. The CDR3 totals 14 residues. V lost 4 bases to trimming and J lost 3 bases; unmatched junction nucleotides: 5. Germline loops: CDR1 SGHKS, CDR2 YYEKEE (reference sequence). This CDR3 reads CASSIDRGSYEQYF. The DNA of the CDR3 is TGTGCCAGCAGCATAGACAGGGGGAGCTACGAGCAGTACTTC.

The CDR3 nucleotides are TGTGCCACCAGTCGACTAGCGGGGGGGCCTCAACACATTCAGTACTTC. Translation: CATSRLAGGPQHIQYF. V and J are TRBV15 and TRBJ2-4, with 14 bases identical to TRBD2. CDR3 length: 16 amino acids. V shed 6 bases and J 8 bases; nucleotides not matched to a gene: 9. CDR1 is LNHNV, CDR2 YYDKDF, per germline (reference sequence). Full variable domain (outside the CDR3, taken from reference TRBV15 and TRBJ2-4): DAMVIQNPRYQVTQFGKPVTLSCSQTLNHNVMYWYQQKSSQAPKLLFHYYDKDFNNEADTPDNFQSRRPNTSFCFLDIRSPGLGDTAMYLCATSRLAGGPQHIQYFGAGTRLSVL.

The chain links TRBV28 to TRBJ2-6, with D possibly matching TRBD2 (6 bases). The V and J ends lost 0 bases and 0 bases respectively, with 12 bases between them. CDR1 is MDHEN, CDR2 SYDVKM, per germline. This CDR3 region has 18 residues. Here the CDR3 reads CASSLWRWRASGANVLTF. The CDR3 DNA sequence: TGTGCCAGCAGTTTATGGAGGTGGAGGGCCTCTGGGGCCAACGTCCTGACTTTC.